The clone carrying this T cell receptor beta chain was seen repeatedly, ten times or more. Its antigen is still unknown. Using its own MiXCR run on the 5' RACE reads, TCRdb lists one record per CDR3 protein. The data show more than 75,000 distinct CDR3 sequences, roughly 3.5% seen once. The entry originates in a study of neurological immune-mediated disorders. Overall study findings and caveats: TCR-beta repertoires seemed private in all groups, with no expanded CDR3 amino acid sequences shared.

The germline V and J ends were trimmed by 8 bases and 0 bases, with 22 bases remaining between them. This CDR3 contains 17 residues. Germline V gene sequence: CDR1 MNHEY, CDR2 SVGEGT. This receptor was identified in a woman in her 50s with multiple sclerosis. The V call is TRBV6-2 or TRBV6-3, the J call TRBJ1-1; possible D gene TRBD1, 5 bases. The sequencing input was PBMCs. In nucleotides, the CDR3 is TGTGCCAGCTTCTCCCATCGACCCGGGGCTATGAACACTGAAGCTTTCTTT. Translation: CASFSHRPGAMNTEAFF.